This T cell receptor (beta chain) was profiled in a study of shared clonotypes between healthy human individuals. Using immunoSEQ multiplex PCR, the repertoire was profiled, and TCRdb retains in-frame clones only, with some absent. The sample comprises approximately 2.4 million clones, 95% of which are singletons, and approximately 0.13% rests with the top ten. This clonotype originated in a man aged 18 to 29 in good health. Source material: naive CD4+ T cells sorted from blood. Subset indicated: CD45RA+ positively selected.

In nucleotides, the CDR3 is TGTGCCAGCAAACAGGGGTCTGCTAATGGCTACACCTTC. This encodes CASKQGSANGYTF. This chain links TRBV7-2 with TRBJ1-2; 7 nucleotides agree with TRBD1. This CDR3 is 13 amino acids long. V gave up 7 bases and J gave up 6 bases; unmatched junction bases: 8. CDR1 is SGHTA and CDR2 is FQGNSA in the germline V gene.